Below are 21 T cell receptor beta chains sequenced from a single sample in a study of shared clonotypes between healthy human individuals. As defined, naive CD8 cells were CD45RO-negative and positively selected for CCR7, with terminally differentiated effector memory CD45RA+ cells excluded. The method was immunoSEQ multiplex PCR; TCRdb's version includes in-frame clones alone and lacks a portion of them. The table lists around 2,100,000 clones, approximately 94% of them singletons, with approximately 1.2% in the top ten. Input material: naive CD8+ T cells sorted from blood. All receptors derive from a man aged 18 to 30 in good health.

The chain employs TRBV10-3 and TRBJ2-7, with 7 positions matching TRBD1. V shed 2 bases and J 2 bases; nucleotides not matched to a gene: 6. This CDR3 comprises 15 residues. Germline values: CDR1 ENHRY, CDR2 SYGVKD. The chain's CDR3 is CAISESRGITYEQYF. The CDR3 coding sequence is TGTGCCATCAGTGAGAGCAGGGGGATAACCTACGAGCAGTACTTC.

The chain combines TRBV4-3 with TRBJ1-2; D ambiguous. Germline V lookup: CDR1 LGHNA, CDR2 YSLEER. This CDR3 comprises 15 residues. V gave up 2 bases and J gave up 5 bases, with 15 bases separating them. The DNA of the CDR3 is TGCGCCAGCAGCCAAAACACACTCCTGGGGTATGGCTACACCTTC. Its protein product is CASSQNTLLGYGYTF.

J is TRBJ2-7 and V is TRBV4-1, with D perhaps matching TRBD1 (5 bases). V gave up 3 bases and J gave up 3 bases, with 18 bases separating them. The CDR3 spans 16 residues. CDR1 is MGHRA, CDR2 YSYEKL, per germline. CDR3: CASSQDNTGVSYEQYF. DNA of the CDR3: TGCGCCAGCAGCCAGGACAACACAGGAGTAAGCTACGAGCAGTACTTC.

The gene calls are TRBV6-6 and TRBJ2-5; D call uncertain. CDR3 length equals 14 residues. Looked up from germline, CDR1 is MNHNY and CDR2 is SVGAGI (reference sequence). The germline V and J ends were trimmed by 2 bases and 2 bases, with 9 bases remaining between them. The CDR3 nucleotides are TGTGCCAGCAGTTACGAAGAGACGCAAGAGACCCAGTACTTC. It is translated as CASSYEETQETQYF.

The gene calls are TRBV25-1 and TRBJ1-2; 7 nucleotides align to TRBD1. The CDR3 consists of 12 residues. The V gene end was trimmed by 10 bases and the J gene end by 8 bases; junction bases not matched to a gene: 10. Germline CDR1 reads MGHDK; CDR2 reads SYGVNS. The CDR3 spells CATQGRGGGYTF. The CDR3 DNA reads TGTGCCACACAGGGGAGGGGCGGGGGCTACACCTTC.

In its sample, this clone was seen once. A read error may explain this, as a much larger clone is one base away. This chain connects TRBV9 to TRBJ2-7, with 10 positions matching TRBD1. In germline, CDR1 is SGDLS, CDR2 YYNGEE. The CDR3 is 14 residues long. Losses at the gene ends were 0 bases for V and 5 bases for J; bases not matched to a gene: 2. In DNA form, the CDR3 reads TGTGCCAGCAGCGTAGGACAGGGGGCCCACGAGCAGTACTTC. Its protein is CASSVGQGAHEQYF.

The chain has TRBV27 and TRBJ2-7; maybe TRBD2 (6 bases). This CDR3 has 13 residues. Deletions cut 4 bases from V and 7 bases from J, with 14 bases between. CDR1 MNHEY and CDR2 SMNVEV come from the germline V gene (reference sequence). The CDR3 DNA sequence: TGTGCCAGCAGTTACGCTACGGAGGGGGAGCAGTACTTC. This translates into CASSYATEGEQYF.

The CDR3 spells CASSPVGMNTEAFF. The CDR3 DNA is TGTGCCAGCAGCCCCGTGGGAATGAACACTGAAGCTTTCTTT. This chain joins TRBV6-5 and TRBJ1-1; D gene uncertain. Deletions cut 6 bases from V and 0 bases from J, with 11 bases between. The CDR3 has 14 residues. Germline CDR1 and CDR2: MNHEY and SVGAGI.

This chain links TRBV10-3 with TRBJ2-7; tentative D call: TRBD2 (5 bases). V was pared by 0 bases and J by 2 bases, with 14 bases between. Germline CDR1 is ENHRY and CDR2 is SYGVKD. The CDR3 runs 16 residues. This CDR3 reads CAISESAMERTYEQYF. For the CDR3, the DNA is TGTGCCATCAGTGAGTCTGCAATGGAGCGGACCTACGAGCAGTACTTC.

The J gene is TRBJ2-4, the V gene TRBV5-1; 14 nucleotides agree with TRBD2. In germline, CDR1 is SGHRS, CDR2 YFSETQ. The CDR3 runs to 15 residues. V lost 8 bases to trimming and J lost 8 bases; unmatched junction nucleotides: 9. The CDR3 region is CARQTSGGAGDIQYF. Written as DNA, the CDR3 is TGCGCCAGACAGACTAGCGGGGGGGCCGGGGACATTCAGTACTTC. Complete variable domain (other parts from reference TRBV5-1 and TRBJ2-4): KAGVTQTPRYLIKTRGQQVTLSCSPISGHRSVSWYQQTPGQGLQFLFEYFSETQRNKGNFPGRFSGRQFSNSRSEMNVSTLELGDSALYLCARQTSGGAGDIQYFGAGTRLSVL.

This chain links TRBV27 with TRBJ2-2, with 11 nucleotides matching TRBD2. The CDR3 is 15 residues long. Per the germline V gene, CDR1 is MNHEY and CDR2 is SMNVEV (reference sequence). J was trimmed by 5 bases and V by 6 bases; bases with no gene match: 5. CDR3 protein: CASRIAGGRTGELFF. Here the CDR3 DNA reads TGTGCCAGCAGGATAGCGGGGGGGCGTACCGGGGAGCTGTTTTTT.

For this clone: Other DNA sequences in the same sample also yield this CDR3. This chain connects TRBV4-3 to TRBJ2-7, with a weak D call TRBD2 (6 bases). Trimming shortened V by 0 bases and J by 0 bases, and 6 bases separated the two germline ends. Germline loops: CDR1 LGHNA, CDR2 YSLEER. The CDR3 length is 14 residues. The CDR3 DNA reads TGCGCCAGCAGCCAAGATAGCGGCTCCTACGAGCAGTACTTC. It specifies CASSQDSGSYEQYF.

The CDR3 loop is CATSSSRESSQPQHF. CDR3 sequence (DNA): TGTGCCACCAGCAGCTCCCGGGAATCAAGTCAGCCCCAGCATTTT. The chain couples TRBV15 to TRBJ1-5; D is uncertain. Per germline, CDR1 LNHNV and CDR2 YYDKDF (reference sequence). The CDR3 has 15 amino acids. Trimming shortened V by 3 bases and J by 6 bases, and 15 bases separated the two germline ends.

The CDR3 nucleotides read TGTGCCAGCAGTTTAAGGGGGGACCGACCTCGCCCACCCCTCCACTTT. Amino acid sequence: CASSLRGDRPRPPLHF. This chain links TRBV28 with TRBJ1-6; maybe TRBD1 (6 bases). This CDR3 spans 16 amino acids. The germline V and J ends were trimmed by 2 bases and 11 bases, with 19 bases remaining between them. From germline, CDR1 is MDHEN and CDR2 SYDVKM.

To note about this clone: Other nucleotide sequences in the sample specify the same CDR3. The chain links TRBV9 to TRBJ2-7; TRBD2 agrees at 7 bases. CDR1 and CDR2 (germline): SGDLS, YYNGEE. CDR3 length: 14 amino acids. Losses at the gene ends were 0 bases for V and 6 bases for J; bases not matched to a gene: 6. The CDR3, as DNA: TGTGCCAGCAGCGTAGGCGGGAGTACCCTCGAGCAGTACTTC. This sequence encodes CASSVGGSTLEQYF.

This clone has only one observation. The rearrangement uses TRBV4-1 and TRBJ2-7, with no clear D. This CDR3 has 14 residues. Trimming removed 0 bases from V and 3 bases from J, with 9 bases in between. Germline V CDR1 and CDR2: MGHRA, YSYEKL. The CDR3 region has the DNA TGCGCCAGCAGCCAAGAAGCCACGAACTACGAGCAGTACTTC. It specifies CASSQEATNYEQYF.

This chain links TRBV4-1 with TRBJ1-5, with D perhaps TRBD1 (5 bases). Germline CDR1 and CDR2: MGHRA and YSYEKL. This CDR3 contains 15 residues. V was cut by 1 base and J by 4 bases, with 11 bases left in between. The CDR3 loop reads CASSQGGLANQPQHF. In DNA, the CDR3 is TGCGCCAGCAGCCAAGGGGGACTGGCAAATCAGCCCCAGCATTTT.

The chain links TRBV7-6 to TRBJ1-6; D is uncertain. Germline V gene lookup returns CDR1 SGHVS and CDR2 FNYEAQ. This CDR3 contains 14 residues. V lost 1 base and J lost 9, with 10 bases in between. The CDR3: CASSLGTGGSPLHF. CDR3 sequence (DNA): TGTGCCAGCAGCTTAGGGACGGGAGGTTCACCCCTCCACTTT. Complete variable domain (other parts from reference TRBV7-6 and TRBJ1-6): GAGVSQSPRYKVTKRGQDVALRCDPISGHVSLYWYRQALGQGPEFLTYFNYEAQQDKSGLPNDRFSAERPEGSISTLTIQRTEQRDSAMYRCASSLGTGGSPLHFGNGTRLTVT.

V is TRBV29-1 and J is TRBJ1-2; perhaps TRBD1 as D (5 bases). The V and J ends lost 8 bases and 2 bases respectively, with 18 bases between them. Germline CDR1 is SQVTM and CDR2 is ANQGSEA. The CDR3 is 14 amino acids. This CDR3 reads CSFVSEGLNYGYTF. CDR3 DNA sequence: TGCAGCTTCGTTTCGGAGGGGCTGAACTATGGCTACACCTTC. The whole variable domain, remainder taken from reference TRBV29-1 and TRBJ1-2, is SAVISQKPSRDICQRGTSLTIQCQVDSQVTMMFWYRQQPGQSLTLIATANQGSEATYESGFVIDKFPISRPNLTFSTLTVSNMSPEDSSIYLCSFVSEGLNYGYTFGSGTRLTVV.

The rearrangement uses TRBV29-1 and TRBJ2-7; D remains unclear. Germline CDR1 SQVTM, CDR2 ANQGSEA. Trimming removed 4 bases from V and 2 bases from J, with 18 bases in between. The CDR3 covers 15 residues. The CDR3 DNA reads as TGCAGCGTTGGTTCGGGCAGGCCAACCCCCTACGAGCAGTACTTC. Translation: CSVGSGRPTPYEQYF.

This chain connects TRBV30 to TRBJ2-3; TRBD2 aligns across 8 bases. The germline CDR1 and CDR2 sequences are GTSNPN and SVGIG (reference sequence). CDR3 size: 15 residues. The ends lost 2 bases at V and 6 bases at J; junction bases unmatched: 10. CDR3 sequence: CAWSTGRGGYDTQYF. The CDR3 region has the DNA TGTGCCTGGAGTACGGGACGGGGGGGCTATGATACGCAGTATTTT.